What follows is one T cell receptor (beta chain) and its context. Its antigen is still unknown. The CDR3 has 13 amino acids. Looked up from germline, CDR1 is SGDLS and CDR2 is YYNGEE. V was trimmed by 4 bases and J by 1 base, leaving 9 bases between them. The sample belongs to a study of metastatic and nonmetastatic thyroid tumors. Looking at the study overall: Blood and tumor or nodule tissue repertoires from malignant and benign thyroid patients were compared.

Every patient was untreated before thyroid surgery. The study's findings and limits: When malignant thyroid tumors were compared with benign nodules, TCR beta diversity was reportedly significantly higher in the malignant tumors. This held in both blood and tumor samples.

From the PCR reads, TCRdb re-called clones with MiXCR. The repertoire includes about 85,000 clones, around 7.8% of them detected once, and under 9% sits in the top ten. This chain uses TRBV9 with TRBJ2-7; D remains unclear. The source of this sequence is a female donor with papillary thyroid cancer or a benign thyroid nodule (not recorded which). Some clones in this sample may be carry-over from other donors' samples. The sequencing sample was made of blood. The CDR3 DNA follows: TGTGCCAGCAGCCCCGGCCAGTCCTACGAGCAGTACTTC. Its protein product is CASSPGQSYEQYF.